Shown below are 26 T cell receptor beta chains from a single sample sequenced in a study of beta chain features in type 1 diabetes. The study reverse transcribed the entire isolated RNA, so it sequenced expressed TCRB transcripts. Repertoires were generated with immunoSEQ multiplex PCR, while TCRdb's copy carries only in-frame clones and drops some. Here the sample spans around 99,000 clones, 40% being singletons. Input material: stem cell memory CD4+ T cells from blood. These TCRs come from a woman in her late teens or twenties in good health.

The chain employs TRBV9 and TRBJ2-5; TRBD2 agrees at 9 bases. The J segment lost 4 bases and the V segment lost 0 bases, leaving 10 bases of the junction unmatched. Germline values: CDR1 SGDLS, CDR2 YYNGEE. CDR3 length: 17 amino acids. The CDR3 loop is CASSVGPQLAGRETQYF. The CDR3 DNA sequence: TGTGCCAGCAGCGTAGGCCCACAGCTAGCGGGAAGAGAGACCCAGTACTTC. Drawing the rest from reference TRBV9 and TRBJ2-5, the complete variable domain is DSGVTQTPKHLITATGQRVTLRCSPRSGDLSVYWYQQSLDQGLQFLIQYYNGEERAKGNILERFSAQQFPDLHSELNLSSLELGDSALYFCASSVGPQLAGRETQYFGPGTRLLVL.

The chain carries TRBV7-9 and TRBJ2-5; TRBD2 agrees at 8 bases. V lost 3 bases to trimming and J lost 5 bases; unmatched junction nucleotides: 5. This CDR3 region has 14 residues. Germline CDR1 SEHNR, CDR2 FQNEAQ (reference sequence). CDR3 residues: CASSFLAGRETQYF. In DNA, the CDR3 is TGTGCCAGCAGCTTTCTAGCGGGTAGGGAGACCCAGTACTTC.

This chain joins TRBV18 and TRBJ2-1, with 11 bases aligning to TRBD2. This CDR3 is 17 amino acids long. In germline, CDR1 is KGHSH, CDR2 LQKENI. V gave up 1 base and J gave up 8 bases; unmatched junction bases: 10. The CDR3 DNA follows: TGTGCCAGCTCACCACTGCCTAGCGGGAGGTTGGGTGATGAGCAGTTCTTC. Amino acid sequence: CASSPLPSGRLGDEQFF.

This clone occurred a few times. The rearrangement uses TRBV7-9 and TRBJ2-5, with 9 nucleotides matching TRBD2. CDR1 is SEHNR and CDR2 is FQNEAQ in the germline V gene (reference sequence). Trimming at V came to 3 bases and at J to 4 bases, leaving 9 bases not matched to a gene. The CDR3 loop spans 16 amino acids. CDR3 nucleotides: TGTGCCAGCAGCTTTGCTAGCGGGAAGAGTAGAGAGACCCAGTACTTC. It yields the protein CASSFASGKSRETQYF. The full variable domain, its missing parts supplied by reference TRBV7-9 and TRBJ2-5, is DTGVSQNPRHKITKRGQNVTFRCDPISEHNRLYWYRQTLGQGPEFLTYFQNEAQLEKSRLLSDRFSAERPKGSFSTLEIQRTEQGDSAMYLCASSFASGKSRETQYFGPGTRLLVL.

This clone has more than one count but fewer than ten. The chain uses TRBV27 and TRBJ2-1; 8 nucleotides line up with TRBD1. Germline values: CDR1 MNHEY, CDR2 SMNVEV (reference sequence). The CDR3 runs 15 residues. The trim removed 6 bases at V and 4 bases at J, leaving 8 bases unmatched. CDR3 sequence: CASSLRWTGYNEQFF. The CDR3, as DNA: TGTGCCAGCAGCCTCCGCTGGACAGGGTACAATGAGCAGTTCTTC.

The chain employs TRBV30 and TRBJ1-1, with TRBD1 matching 11 bases. CDR3 length equals 16 residues. Germline V CDR1 and CDR2: GTSNPN, SVGIG (reference sequence). V shed 0 bases and J 7 bases; nucleotides not matched to a gene: 10. The CDR3: CAWSVKGQGVRVEAFF. Written as DNA, the CDR3 is TGTGCCTGGAGTGTAAAGGGACAGGGGGTAAGGGTTGAAGCTTTCTTT.

V usage is TRBV27 and J usage is TRBJ2-7, with 13 bases that match TRBD2. After removal of 5 bases from V and 3 bases from J, the junction contained 16 bases not matched to a gene. Germline-derived CDR1 and CDR2 are MNHEY and SMNVEV (reference sequence). The CDR3 runs to 19 residues. In nucleotides, the CDR3 is TGTGCCAGCAGTCAACCACTAGCGGGAGGGCCCTGGGCCATCTACGAGCAGTACTTC. Its translation: CASSQPLAGGPWAIYEQYF.

This clone showed up just a few times. The chain recombines TRBV12-2 with TRBJ2-1; TRBD2, the D gene given by the table, was not confirmed from the DNA. TRBV12-2 is shown as a pseudogene. CDR3 length equals 12 residues. CDR3 sequence reads: CASRATRHEQFF. CDR3 DNA: TGTGCAAGTCGCGCTACTAGGCATGAGCAGTTCTTC.

The chain employs TRBV7-2 and TRBJ2-3; 13 bases are a match to TRBD2. Germline V gene sequence: CDR1 SGHTA, CDR2 FQGNSA. The CDR3 extends over 19 amino acids. J was trimmed by 0 bases and V by 5 bases; bases with no gene match: 11. The CDR3 here is CASSHRSGLAGTSTDTQYF. In DNA form, the CDR3 reads TGTGCCAGCAGCCATCGATCGGGACTAGCGGGAACCAGCACAGATACGCAGTATTTT.

Only a few counts were recorded for this clone. This chain joins TRBV20-1 and TRBJ2-7, with a weak D call TRBD2 (6 bases). Trimming shortened V by 6 bases and J by 9 bases, and 12 bases separated the two germline ends. Germline values: CDR1 DFQATT, CDR2 SNEGSKA (reference sequence). The CDR3 is 10 amino acids. CDR3 residues: CSATREVQYF. The DNA of the CDR3 is TGCAGTGCGACCAGGGAGGTGCAGTACTTC.

V gene TRBV5-1 combines with J gene TRBJ2-1; 10 nucleotides agree with TRBD1. The germline gives CDR1 SGHRS, CDR2 YFSETQ. After removal of 4 bases from V and 7 bases from J, the junction contained 8 bases not matched to a gene. The CDR3 spans 15 residues. The DNA of the CDR3 is TGCGCCAGCAGCCGGGGACAGGGGATTAGGAATGAGCAGTTCTTC. This encodes CASSRGQGIRNEQFF.

V usage is TRBV7-9 and J usage is TRBJ2-1; 12 positions match TRBD2. The CDR3 extends over 16 amino acids. J lost 2 bases, V lost 3 bases, and 2 bases had no gene match. Germline values: CDR1 SEHNR, CDR2 FQNEAQ (reference sequence). CDR3 nucleotides: TGTGCCAGCAGCTTCCGACTAGCGGGGGCCTACAATGAGCAGTTCTTC. It translates to CASSFRLAGAYNEQFF.

This clone was found a few times. The genes are TRBV2 and TRBJ2-5; 7 bases line up with TRBD1. Germline V lookup: CDR1 SNHLY, CDR2 FYNNEI. This CDR3 is 12 amino acids long. Trimming cost V 5 bases and J 4 bases; bases outside gene matches: 1. CDR3 sequence reads: CASSRTGETQYF. DNA for the CDR3: TGTGCCAGCAGTCGGACAGGAGAGACCCAGTACTTC.

The V call is TRBV11-2, the J call TRBJ2-5, with 9 bases aligning to TRBD1. Germline V gene sequence: CDR1 SGHAT, CDR2 FQNNGV. This CDR3 is 16 amino acids long. Trimming at V came to 6 bases and at J to 2 bases, leaving 10 bases not matched to a gene. CDR3 in amino acids: CASRRAGTGFQETQYF. In DNA, the CDR3 is TGTGCCAGCAGGCGCGCCGGGACAGGGTTTCAAGAGACCCAGTACTTC.

The CDR3 reads CRGQLNTEAFF. The CDR3 DNA is TGCAGGGGACAGTTGAACACTGAAGCTTTCTTT. The chain employs TRBV20-1 and TRBJ1-1; 7 positions agree with TRBD1. CDR1 DFQATT and CDR2 SNEGSKA come from the germline V gene (reference sequence). The CDR3 spans 11 residues.

The chain has TRBV28 and TRBJ2-1; D possibly corresponds to TRBD2 (5 bases). The CDR3 extends over 15 amino acids. V dropped 7 bases and J dropped 0 bases, with 13 bases sitting between them. The germline gives CDR1 MDHEN, CDR2 SYDVKM. CDR3 protein: CASTTSRDSYNEQFF. The CDR3 bases are TGTGCCAGCACCACGTCCCGGGACTCCTACAATGAGCAGTTCTTC.

This chain connects TRBV6-5 to TRBJ1-4; D may be TRBD1 (6 bases). The germline V gene encodes CDR1 MNHEY and CDR2 SVGAGI. V was shortened by 5 bases and J by 4 bases, with 14 bases between the two germline ends. CDR3 length: 15 residues. CDR3 amino acids: CASSARGAGNEKLFF. The CDR3 nucleotides are TGTGCCAGCAGTGCCCGGGGGGCCGGTAATGAAAAACTGTTTTTT.

This chain connects TRBV5-1 to TRBJ1-5; perhaps TRBD1 as D (6 bases). The CDR3 has 16 residues. V was shortened by 4 bases and J by 7 bases, with 21 bases between the two germline ends. The germline V gene has CDR1 SGHRS and CDR2 YFSETQ. The CDR3 nucleotides read TGCGCCAGCAGCCCCGCCCCAGGGGCCCTGGGGCAGCCCCAGCATTTT. Its protein product is CASSPAPGALGQPQHF. The full variable domain, rest sourced from reference TRBV5-1 and TRBJ1-5, is KAGVTQTPRYLIKTRGQQVTLSCSPISGHRSVSWYQQTPGQGLQFLFEYFSETQRNKGNFPGRFSGRQFSNSRSEMNVSTLELGDSALYLCASSPAPGALGQPQHFGDGTRLSIL.

This clone was recorded a few times. The chain recombines TRBV7-9 with TRBJ1-4, with 7 bases identical to TRBD1. Germline V lookup: CDR1 SEHNR, CDR2 FQNEAQ (reference sequence). The CDR3 extends over 15 amino acids. V shed 3 bases, J shed 7 bases, and the junction held 8 bases outside the gene matches. CDR3 residues: CASSFWTGSREKLFF. The CDR3 DNA reads as TGTGCCAGCAGCTTTTGGACAGGCTCGCGTGAAAAACTGTTTTTT.

This clone was observed a handful of times. The chain links TRBV20-1 to TRBJ2-7; D remains unclear. The CDR3 spans 11 residues. V gave up 4 bases and J gave up 6 bases, with 10 bases separating them. CDR1 is DFQATT and CDR2 is SNEGSKA in the germline V gene (reference sequence). The CDR3 sequence: CSATYLSEQYF. CDR3 DNA: TGCAGTGCTACCTACCTTTCCGAGCAGTACTTC.

The chain is built from TRBV6-1 and TRBJ2-7, with D possibly being TRBD1 (5 bases). Between the trimmed V and J ends, which lost 5 bases and 5 bases, there was a span of 13 bases. Looked up from germline, CDR1 is MNHNS and CDR2 is SASEGT. The CDR3 sequence is 13 residues long. In nucleotides, the CDR3 is TGTGCCAGCAGTTCCTTGCTGGGGCACGAGCAGTACTTC. Translation: CASSSLLGHEQYF.

The rearrangement uses TRBV6-5 and TRBJ2-7, with 11 bases lining up with TRBD2. The CDR3 runs 14 residues. Losses at the gene ends were 4 bases for V and 5 bases for J; bases not matched to a gene: 4. Germline lookup yields CDR1 MNHEY and CDR2 SVGAGI. CDR3 sequence reads: CASSFSGRAHEQYF. For the CDR3, the DNA is TGTGCCAGCAGTTTTAGCGGGAGGGCCCACGAGCAGTACTTC.

The gene calls are TRBV15 and TRBJ2-7, with 7 positions matching TRBD1. In germline, CDR1 is LNHNV, CDR2 YYDKDF (reference sequence). CDR3 length: 13 residues. The V and J ends lost 2 bases and 3 bases, in that order; junction bases with no gene match: 1. DNA for the CDR3: TGTGCCACCAGCAGAAGACAGGGCTACGAGCAGTACTTC. Residues: CATSRRQGYEQYF. The full variable domain, its missing parts supplied by reference TRBV15 and TRBJ2-7, is DAMVIQNPRYQVTQFGKPVTLSCSQTLNHNVMYWYQQKSSQAPKLLFHYYDKDFNNEADTPDNFQSRRPNTSFCFLDIRSPGLGDTAMYLCATSRRQGYEQYFGPGTRLTVT.

The chain has TRBV28 and TRBJ2-1; TRBD2 aligns across 8 bases. J lost 1 base, V lost 3 bases, and 5 bases had no gene match. Germline V gene data show CDR1 as MDHEN and CDR2 as SYDVKM. The CDR3 spans 16 residues. The chain's CDR3 is CASSFPGLGSYNEQFF. The DNA of the CDR3 is TGTGCCAGCAGTTTTCCGGGACTAGGTTCCTACAATGAGCAGTTCTTC.

V usage is TRBV7-9 and J usage is TRBJ2-7, with a tentative D call TRBD1 (7 bases). Germline V gene lookup returns CDR1 SEHNR and CDR2 FQNEAQ (reference sequence). The ends were cut back, 2 bases at V and 7 bases at J, with 15 bases in the middle. The CDR3 covers 14 residues. The CDR3 region is CASSLTRTGGEQYF. CDR3 nucleotides: TGTGCCAGCAGCTTAACAAGGACAGGAGGGGAGCAGTACTTC.

The chain carries TRBV19 and TRBJ2-1; TRBD2 matches at 14 bases. The CDR3 totals 16 residues. Germline V CDR1 and CDR2: LNHDA, SQIVND (reference sequence). The V segment lost 4 bases and the J segment 12 bases; nucleotides outside the gene matches: 11. As DNA, the CDR3 is TGTGCCAGTAGTACCGGACTAGCGGGGGGTAATGAGGGGCAGTTCTTC. Its protein product is CASSTGLAGGNEGQFF.